This T cell receptor beta chain comes out of a study of T cell repertoires in cytomegalovirus infection. Background on the study: Well-studied HLA-B-restricted CMV epitopes were used in the study alongside recently identified HLA-C-restricted ones. CMV infection together with matching HLA type was indicated by public TCR beta signatures.

TCRdb independently ran MiXCR on the reads; one entry per CDR3 protein. The data hold 570,000 or so distinct CDR3 sequences, with around two fifths observed a single time. This clonotype showed up just a few times. Its antigen is as yet unknown. From germline, CDR1 is MNHEY and CDR2 SVGAGI. CDR3 length: 15 residues. Trimming shortened V by 0 bases and J by 1 base, and 9 bases separated the two germline ends. General study findings and limits: It was HLA-C-restricted CMV-specific TCR beta clonotypes that dominated the response ex vivo. Based on cumulative public TCR beta family frequency, carriers of CMV plus the relevant HLA were identified.

Source: cultured PBMCs, taken from culture after CMV antigen stimulation. The V call is TRBV6-5, the J call TRBJ2-5; no reliable D call. This clonotype was obtained from a human donor in good health (CMV status not recorded). Some clones in this sample may be carry-over from other donors' samples. The CDR3 loop is CASSYSNSLQETQYF. CDR3 DNA sequence: TGTGCCAGCAGTTACTCTAATAGCCTCCAAGAGACCCAGTACTTC.